This is a list of T cell receptor beta chains from one sample in a study of T cells in Graves' hyperthyroidism and ophthalmopathy. TCRdb re-analysed the multiplex PCR reads in MiXCR, keeping a single row per CDR3 protein. Of just under 750,000 distinct CDR3 sequences in the sample, approximately 36% were seen once. What was sequenced was blood. The receptors were gathered from a woman aged 40 to 50 with Graves' hyperthyroidism. Each CDR3 is given with its conserved first and last residue. A D gene is named only where the DNA matches it firmly. The size of a clone is reported for some rows only, either as once, few or many, or as a class for expanded clones.

j_call	v_call	clone_size	d_call	cdr3_aa	cdr3_nt
TRBJ2-4	TRBV9	.	.	CASSVGTLAKNIQYF	TGTGCCAGCAGCGTTGGGACATTAGCCAAAAACATTCAGTACTTC
TRBJ2-6	TRBV15	many	.	CATSRISLTGANVLTF	TGTGCCACCAGCAGGATAAGCCTCACTGGGGCCAACGTCCTGACTTTC
TRBJ2-7	TRBV6-2/TRBV6-3	.	TRBD2	CASSYPYGLAGGYEQYF	TGTGCCAGCAGTTACCCCTATGGACTAGCGGGGGGTTACGAGCAGTACTTC
TRBJ2-2	TRBV10-3	few	.	CASSSYGTGELFF	TGTGCCAGCAGTAGCTATGGAACCGGGGAGCTGTTTTTT
TRBJ2-2	TRBV11-1	.	TRBD1	CASSAAGTVTGELFF	TGTGCCAGCAGCGCCGCCGGGACAGTTACCGGGGAGCTGTTTTTT
TRBJ1-1	TRBV7-9	.	.	CASSSRGPFEAFF	TGTGCCAGCAGCTCACGGGGACCCTTTGAAGCTTTCTTT
TRBJ2-2	TRBV10-3	many	.	CAISDASGPSPGELFF	TGTGCCATCAGTGACGCGTCTGGGCCTTCTCCCGGGGAGCTGTTTTTT
TRBJ2-7	TRBV9	few	.	CASSDRDHEQYF	TGTGCCAGCAGCGACCGGGACCACGAGCAGTACTTC
TRBJ2-5	TRBV6-5	.	TRBD2	CASSYRRGDKETQYF	TGTGCCAGCAGTTACCGGCGGGGGGATAAAGAGACCCAGTACTTC
TRBJ2-5	TRBV20-1	.	TRBD1	CSAPGQAGETQYF	TGCAGTGCTCCGGGACAGGCTGGCGAGACCCAGTACTTC
TRBJ2-7	TRBV29-1	few	.	CSVMSSKSGYEQYF	TGCAGCGTCATGAGCAGCAAATCGGGCTACGAGCAGTACTTC
TRBJ2-7	TRBV10-3	many	.	CAIMGSRDSYEQYF	TGTGCCATCATGGGGTCCAGGGACTCCTACGAGCAGTACTTC
TRBJ1-2	TRBV20-1	.	.	CSARDHLRPYGYTF	TGCAGTGCTAGAGATCATCTCCGACCTTATGGCTACACCTTC
TRBJ1-1	TRBV6-1	few	.	CASSRLEMNTEAFF	TGTGCCAGCAGTCGGCTGGAGATGAACACTGAAGCTTTCTTT
TRBJ2-7	TRBV7-6	.	.	CASSLAGSGGHEQYF	TGTGCCAGCAGCTTAGCCGGATCGGGTGGGCACGAGCAGTACTTC
TRBJ2-5	TRBV27	.	TRBD2	CASRIKGLARETQYF	TGTGCCAGCAGGATAAAGGGACTAGCGAGGGAGACCCAGTACTTC
TRBJ2-7	TRBV29-1	many	.	CSVVKGDHEQYF	TGCAGCGTTGTGAAGGGGGATCACGAGCAGTACTTC
TRBJ2-5	TRBV2	.	.	CASSDGGDRTYNEQYF	TGTGCCAGCAGTGATGGGGGGGACAGAACCTACAATGAGCAGTACTTC
TRBJ1-6	TRBV25-1	many	.	CATRETDSPLHF	TGTGCCACCAGAGAGACGGATTCACCCCTCCACTTT
TRBJ2-5	TRBV7-3	.	TRBD2	CASSLHGLAGGRYQETQYF	TGTGCCAGCAGCTTACACGGACTAGCGGGAGGGCGGTACCAAGAGACCCAGTACTTC
TRBJ1-2	TRBV7-2	.	TRBD1	CASSRGGQRLRSGYTF	TGTGCCAGCAGCCGGGGGGGACAGAGACTTCGGAGTGGCTACACCTTC
TRBJ2-5	TRBV10-2	few	.	CASSELRVQETRYF	TGCGCCAGCAGTGAGTTGAGGGTACAAGAGACCCGGTACTTC
TRBJ2-5	TRBV7-2	few	TRBD2	CASSSRTSGGQETQYF	TGTGCCAGCAGCTCTCGGACTAGCGGGGGGCAAGAGACCCAGTACTTC
TRBJ1-2	TRBV2	many	.	CASTERGAGYGYTF	TGTGCCAGCACCGAGCGGGGGGCGGGCTATGGCTACACCTTC
TRBJ1-2	TRBV3-1	few	TRBD1	CASSQDRGRGGYTF	TGTGCCAGCAGCCAAGACAGGGGGCGAGGTGGCTACACCTTC
TRBJ1-2	TRBV7-2	many	.	CASSLIRGRHGYTF	TGTGCCAGCAGCTTAATCCGGGGGAGACATGGCTACACCTTC
TRBJ1-3	TRBV7-9	many	.	CASSLGQPFSGNTIYF	TGTGCCAGCAGCTTAGGACAGCCTTTCTCTGGAAACACCATATATTTT
TRBJ2-2	TRBV5-1	many	.	CASSPGGGELFF	TGTGCCAGCAGCCCAGGGGGGGGGGAGCTGTTTTTT
TRBJ1-2	TRBV7-9	many	.	CASSFPGPELYGYTF	TGTGCCAGCAGCTTCCCGGGGCCCGAACTTTATGGCTACACCTTC
TRBJ1-5	TRBV20-1	many	TRBD1	CSARSGQGGNQPQHF	TGCAGTGCTAGATCTGGACAGGGCGGCAATCAGCCCCAGCATTTT
TRBJ1-5	TRBV7-3	many	.	CASSLRMRGEGRNQPQHF	TGTGCCAGCAGCTTAAGGATGAGGGGTGAAGGTCGCAATCAGCCCCAGCATTTT
TRBJ1-1	TRBV5-1	.	.	CASSLVPAEYTEAFF	TGCGCCAGCAGCTTGGTCCCAGCGGAATACACTGAAGCTTTCTTT
TRBJ1-2	TRBV20-1	.	.	CSASRQDYGYTF	TGCAGTGCGAGCAGACAGGACTATGGCTACACCTTC
TRBJ1-5	TRBV6-6	.	.	CASSSSYPPQHF	TGTGCCAGCAGTTCCTCTTATCCGCCCCAGCATTTT
TRBJ2-7	TRBV19	.	TRBD1	CASSIVGQGTEQYF	TGTGCCAGTAGTATAGTGGGACAGGGAACGGAGCAGTACTTC
TRBJ2-7	TRBV7-9	.	.	CASSPPVGYEQYF	TGTGCCAGCTCACCACCCGTCGGGTACGAGCAGTACTTC
TRBJ1-4	TRBV7-2	.	TRBD1	CASSRRTGAPKKLFF	TGTGCCAGCAGTCGCCGGACAGGGGCCCCCAAAAAACTGTTTTTT
TRBJ2-2	TRBV7-9	many	.	CASSLAGDTGELFF	TGTGCCAGCAGCTTAGCAGGGGACACCGGGGAGCTGTTTTTT
TRBJ1-2	TRBV11-1	.	.	CASSSRAGSHYGYTF	TGTGCCAGCAGCTCACGGGCAGGGAGTCACTATGGCTACACCTTC
TRBJ2-7	TRBV5-1	few	.	CASSLKVDAYEQYF	TGCGCCAGCAGCTTGAAGGTGGATGCCTACGAGCAGTACTTC
TRBJ1-5	TRBV6-5	.	TRBD1	CASSGPGTDGQPQHF	TGTGCCAGCAGTGGTCCCGGGACAGATGGCCAGCCCCAGCATTTT
TRBJ2-6	TRBV5-1	.	.	CASSTSRQVEGQSGANVLTF	TGCGCCAGCAGCACCTCCAGGCAGGTTGAGGGACAATCTGGGGCCAACGTCCTGACTTTC
TRBJ1-1	TRBV18	.	.	CASSRGGSDTEAFF	TGTGCCAGCTCACGCGGGGGATCGGACACTGAAGCTTTCTTT
TRBJ2-6	TRBV20-1	once	.	CSAPRAGANVLTF	TGCAGTGCCCCAAGGGCGGGGGCCAACGTCCTGACTTTC
TRBJ1-2	TRBV6-6	.	.	CASSNNAGANYGYTF	TGTGCCAGCAGTAACAATGCGGGGGCTAACTATGGCTACACCTTC
TRBJ2-7	TRBV20-1	.	.	CSARGSGGGYEQYF	TGCAGTGCTAGAGGAAGTGGGGGCGGGTACGAGCAGTACTTC
TRBJ1-3	TRBV14	.	.	CASSQEFPRTSGNTIYF	TGTGCCAGCAGCCAAGAATTCCCTCGGACTTCTGGAAACACCATATATTTT
TRBJ2-1	TRBV19	.	TRBD1	CASSTRQGASEQFF	TGTGCCAGTAGTACCAGACAGGGGGCGAGTGAGCAGTTCTTC
TRBJ1-6	TRBV7-2	many	TRBD1	CASSLSRTGERTPLHF	TGTGCCAGCAGCTTATCGCGGACAGGGGAAAGGACACCCCTCCACTTT
TRBJ2-3	TRBV6-1	few	.	CASSHTADTQYF	TGTGCCAGCAGCCACACTGCAGATACGCAGTATTTT
TRBJ1-2	TRBV29-1	.	.	CSTGADYGYTF	TGCAGCACGGGGGCGGACTATGGCTACACCTTC
TRBJ1-6	TRBV12-3/TRBV12-4	many	.	CASRPDGSNSPLHF	TGTGCCAGCAGACCGGACGGGTCTAATTCACCCCTCCACTTT
TRBJ2-2	TRBV7-3	.	.	CASSLGEFPGELFF	TGTGCCAGCAGCCTAGGAGAGTTTCCCGGGGAGCTGTTTTTT
TRBJ2-5	TRBV5-6	many	TRBD1	CASSFSGTGRETQYF	TGTGCCAGCAGCTTTTCCGGGACAGGGAGGGAGACCCAGTACTTC
TRBJ2-2	TRBV29-1	.	.	CSVGGGKELFF	TGCAGCGTTGGAGGGGGGAAGGAGCTGTTTTTT
TRBJ2-6	TRBV12-3/TRBV12-4	.	TRBD1	CASSLGQGKSGANVLTF	TGTGCCAGCAGTTTGGGACAGGGTAAATCTGGGGCCAACGTCCTGACTTTC
TRBJ1-1	TRBV5-1	many	TRBD1	CASSLGATGVTEAFF	TGCGCCAGCAGCTTGGGGGCCACAGGGGTCACTGAAGCTTTCTTT
TRBJ2-5	TRBV7-9	.	TRBD2	CASSFGLAGGKETQYF	TGTGCCAGCAGCTTCGGACTAGCGGGGGGTAAAGAGACCCAGTACTTC
TRBJ2-7	TRBV2	.	.	CASKQGGGLTYEQYF	TGTGCCAGCAAGCAGGGCGGAGGATTAACCTACGAGCAGTACTTC
TRBJ2-2	TRBV12-3/TRBV12-4	few	TRBD1	CASSLVGQVGGELFF	TGTGCCAGCAGTTTAGTGGGACAGGTCGGCGGGGAGCTGTTTTTT